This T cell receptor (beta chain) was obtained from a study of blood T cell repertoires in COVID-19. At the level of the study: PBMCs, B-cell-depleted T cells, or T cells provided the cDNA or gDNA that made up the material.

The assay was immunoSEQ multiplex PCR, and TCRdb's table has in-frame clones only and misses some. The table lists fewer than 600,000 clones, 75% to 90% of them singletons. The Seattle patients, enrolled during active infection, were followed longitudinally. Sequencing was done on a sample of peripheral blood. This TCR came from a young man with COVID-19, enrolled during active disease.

Here the CDR3 reads CASSLAINYNEQFF. As DNA, the CDR3 is TGTGCCAGCAGCTTAGCAATCAACTACAATGAGCAGTTCTTC. This chain uses TRBV11-2 with TRBJ2-1; D not resolved. This CDR3 contains 14 residues. CDR1 is SGHAT, CDR2 FQNNGV, per germline. Trimming took 1 base from V and 3 from J, leaving 7 bases between them.